Below, 20 T cell receptor beta chains from the same sample are listed, as sequenced in a study of Graves' ophthalmopathy and Graves' hyperthyroidism (dated by TCRdb to the late 2010s). Reads for this sample came from an Illumina HiSeq 2000. For repertoire sequencing, the TCR beta CDR3 regions were amplified from RNA transcripts. The first round was an RT-PCR using HTBI primers with the Qiagen OneStep RT-PCR kit, and this first round was followed by a second-round multiplex PCR, then size selection and purification. The raw public data were reprocessed by TCRdb itself: fastp quality trimming at Q25, MiXCR clonotype calling, in-frame beta chains only. Rows merge per CDR3 protein into single entries with the most common DNA and genes. The sample table shows roughly 400,000 distinct CDR3 sequences, and roughly 18% are seen once. The top ten hold roughly 1.6% of the sample. The sequencing input was peripheral blood. The receptors shown here come from a woman aged 18-29 years with Graves' ophthalmopathy. Donor details come from another sample of the same person, matched by shared clones.

As to this clonotype: The junction and the germline gene differ at one end; a read error may be behind it. This chain joins TRBV20-1 and TRBJ2-7; D possibly corresponds to TRBD2 (6 bases). CDR3 size: 14 residues. Germline V gene lookup returns CDR1 DFQATT and CDR2 SNEGSKA (reference sequence). The CDR3 DNA is TGCAGTGCTGAACCCGGGATAGGGAGGTACGAGCAGAACTTC. Translation gives CSAEPGIGRYEQNF.

V usage is TRBV28 and J usage is TRBJ2-7; D might be TRBD1 or TRBD2, each matching 5 bases. Germline V gene lookup returns CDR1 MDHEN and CDR2 SYDVKM. The CDR3 consists of 14 residues. The germline V and J ends were trimmed by 6 bases and 4 bases, with 16 bases remaining between them. The CDR3 nucleotides are TGTGCCAGCAGCTTGGGACGCGGATTTTACGAGCAGTACTTC. Protein product: CASSLGRGFYEQYF. Complete variable domain (other parts from reference TRBV28 and TRBJ2-7): DVKVTQSSRYLVKRTGEKVFLECVQDMDHENMFWYRQDPGLGLRLIYFSYDVKMKEKGDIPEGYSVSREKKERFSLILESASTNQTSMYLCASSLGRGFYEQYFGPGTRLTVT.

CDR3 DNA sequence: TGTGCCAGCAGTTTAGGGAGCGGACGGAGGACTGGGGCCAACGTCCTGACTTTC. Translating gives CASSLGSGRRTGANVLTF. The chain recombines TRBV12-3 or TRBV12-4 with TRBJ2-6, with D possibly matching TRBD2 (5 bases). V was cut by 1 base and J by 2 bases, with 15 bases left in between. CDR3 length: 18 residues.

This clonotype has ten or more counts. The V gene is TRBV6-5, the J gene TRBJ1-5; TRBD1 might be the D (5 bases). The CDR3 consists of 14 residues. V gave up 0 bases and J gave up 6 bases, with 9 bases separating them. Germline V gene lookup returns CDR1 MNHEY and CDR2 SVGAGI. The CDR3, as DNA: TGTGCCAGCAGTTACTCGGGGGAAAGTCAGCCCCAGCATTTT. It encodes CASSYSGESQPQHF.

This clonotype showed up many times. The chain has TRBV25-1 and TRBJ1-1; unclear D gene. CDR1 is MGHDK and CDR2 is SYGVNS in the germline V gene. This CDR3 contains 11 residues. The V and J ends lost 4 bases and 7 bases respectively, with 7 bases between them. The CDR3 spells CASSGRLEAFF. CDR3 nucleotides: TGTGCCAGCAGTGGCCGACTTGAAGCTTTCTTT.

This clonotype was recorded many times. The chain joins TRBV7-2 to TRBJ2-3; D is unclear. Deletions cut 4 bases from V and 0 bases from J, with 8 bases between. Germline values: CDR1 SGHTA, CDR2 FQGNSA. This CDR3 spans 14 amino acids. CDR3 coding DNA: TGTGCCAGCAGCTGGGTTCCTAGCACAGATACGCAGTATTTT. Residues: CASSWVPSTDTQYF.

This clonotype was detected many times. V is TRBV11-2 and J is TRBJ2-7; TRBD2 aligns across 13 bases. With V trimmed by 3 bases and J by 5 bases, 7 bases remained unmatched. Germline values: CDR1 SGHAT, CDR2 FQNNGV. The CDR3 sequence is 16 residues long. DNA of the CDR3: TGTGCCAGCAGCTTTTGGACTAGCGGGAGAGACCACGAGCAGTACTTC. Translated, it gives CASSFWTSGRDHEQYF.

This clonotype appeared many times. The chain has TRBV6-2 or TRBV6-3 and TRBJ2-7; D call uncertain. CDR1 and CDR2 from the germline V gene are MNHEY and SVGEGT. V was shortened by 7 bases and J by 7 bases, with 23 bases between the two germline ends. CDR3 length: 15 residues. The CDR3 DNA reads TGTGCCAGCACCCCGGCGGCTGGGCGGTTGGGAGAGCAGTACTTC. Amino acid sequence: CASTPAAGRLGEQYF.

The table lists this clonotype with many counts. This sequence joins TRBV3-1 and TRBJ1-6; D unclear. The CDR3 is made up of 13 amino acids. Germline V gene lookup returns CDR1 LGHDT and CDR2 YNNKEL (reference sequence). With 4 bases removed from V and 5 bases from J, the gap between germline ends came to 6 bases. The CDR3 bases are TGTGCCAGCAGCCCCGTCGATAATTCACCCCTCCACTTT. This sequence encodes CASSPVDNSPLHF.

The rearrangement uses TRBV7-8 and TRBJ2-5; TRBD2 matches at 9 bases. CDR1 is SGHVS, CDR2 FQNEAQ, per germline. The length of the CDR3 is 16 residues. V trimming: 3 bases; J trimming: 2 bases; junction bases outside the gene matches: 7. This CDR3 is CASSLTSGIVQETQYF. CDR3 in DNA: TGTGCCAGCAGCTTGACTAGCGGTATTGTACAAGAGACCCAGTACTTC.

The chain's CDR3 is CASSTTGSLSYEQYF. CDR3 DNA sequence: TGTGCCAGCAGTACGACAGGGTCCCTCTCCTACGAGCAGTACTTC. The rearrangement links TRBV6-1 to TRBJ2-7; 7 bases are shared with TRBD1. The ends lost 5 bases at V and 0 bases at J; junction bases unmatched: 7. CDR3 length: 15 amino acids. In germline, CDR1 is MNHNS, CDR2 SASEGT.

This clonotype showed up many times. The gene calls are TRBV19 and TRBJ2-7; D is possibly TRBD1 (6 bases). The CDR3 runs to 13 residues. Per the germline V gene, CDR1 is LNHDA and CDR2 is SQIVND (reference sequence). V lost 5 bases, J lost 4 bases, and 12 bases lay in between. The chain's CDR3 is CASSAFDRYEQYF. The CDR3 nucleotides are TGTGCCAGTAGTGCCTTCGACAGGTACGAGCAGTACTTC.

This clonotype was counted many times. V and J are TRBV29-1 and TRBJ2-2; 8 nucleotides align to TRBD2. From germline, CDR1 is SQVTM and CDR2 ANQGSEA. The trim removed 4 bases at V and 3 bases at J, leaving 4 bases unmatched. The CDR3 consists of 14 residues. CDR3 nucleotides: TGCAGCGTTGCCCGGGGGGGTTACACCGGGGAGCTGTTTTTT. Amino acids: CSVARGGYTGELFF.

This clonotype was found a few times. The rearrangement joins TRBV12-3 or TRBV12-4 to TRBJ2-7, with D perhaps matching TRBD1 (6 bases). Trimming pared 1 base from V and 7 bases from J, leaving 14 bases between. The CDR3 runs to 14 residues. CDR3 DNA: TGTGCCAGCAGTTTAGGAGACAGGCCGCGGGAGCAGTACTTC. It yields the protein CASSLGDRPREQYF.

This clonotype was observed at least ten times. This sequence joins TRBV7-2 and TRBJ2-7, with 8 nucleotides matching TRBD1. The CDR3 loop spans 14 amino acids. Germline V lookup: CDR1 SGHTA, CDR2 FQGNSA. Unmatched junction bases numbered 7, after V lost 7 bases and J lost 2 bases. DNA for the CDR3: TGTGCCAGCACCATAGACAGGGGCCCCTACGAGCAGTACTTC. Its protein product is CASTIDRGPYEQYF.

This clonotype was recorded at least ten times. CDR3 sequence (DNA): TGTGCCAGCAGGCCTCCTCCGGGACAAAAGAACACTGAAGCTTTCTTT. Protein sequence: CASRPPPGQKNTEAFF. The gene calls are TRBV12-3 or TRBV12-4 and TRBJ1-1; D is possibly TRBD1 (6 bases). This CDR3 has 16 amino acids. Trimming took off 6 bases at V and 1 base at J, with 18 bases between the two ends.

In this sample, this clonotype turned up a few times. This rearrangement joins TRBV7-3 to TRBJ2-7, with unresolved D. Germline CDR1 and CDR2: SGHTA and FQGTGA. This CDR3 has 16 amino acids. Trimming stripped 1 base from V and 2 bases from J, with 15 bases between. The DNA of the CDR3 is TGTGCCAGCAGCTTAATACCCTCGATACAAACCTACGAGCAGTACTTC. This translates into CASSLIPSIQTYEQYF.

V usage is TRBV12-3 or TRBV12-4 and J usage is TRBJ2-5, with D hard to call. Between the trimmed V and J ends, which lost 7 bases and 5 bases, there was a span of 14 bases. The CDR3 covers 13 residues. The CDR3 sequence is CASKNGFEETQYF. In nucleotides, the CDR3 is TGTGCCAGCAAAAATGGATTTGAGGAGACCCAGTACTTC.

The chain is built from TRBV28 and TRBJ2-1; TRBD1 matches 8 bases. The CDR3 sequence is 14 residues long. Unmatched junction bases numbered 3, after V lost 8 bases and J lost 0 bases. Germline V gene lookup returns CDR1 MDHEN and CDR2 SYDVKM. For the CDR3, the DNA is TGTGCCAGCGAAACAGGGGGCTCCTACAATGAGCAGTTCTTC. Residues: CASETGGSYNEQFF.

This clonotype showed up many times. The V gene is TRBV15, the J gene TRBJ1-1; 8 bases are a match to TRBD1. The trim removed 1 base at V and 7 bases at J, leaving 5 bases unmatched. Germline CDR1 is LNHNV and CDR2 is YYDKDF (reference sequence). CDR3 length: 14 residues. CDR3 in DNA: TGTGCCACCAGCAGAGCGGACAGGGTGATTGAAGCTTTCTTT. Translated, it gives CATSRADRVIEAFF.